This TCR beta chain appears in the sequencing data of a study of T-cell memory formation after mild COVID-19. Study background: The TCR clusters were mostly specific to one donor. General study findings and limits: Researchers found some responding clones in pre-infection memory, a sign that cross-reactive memory joined. Clones from the second wave (peaking day 37) had unconfirmed SARS-CoV-2 specificity.

On this clonotype: Its antigen is as yet unknown.

Each CDR3 protein gets one entry after TCRdb re-called the 5' RACE reads with MiXCR. The sample consists of about 110,000 distinct CDR3 sequences, around a fifth of them appearing once. Germline-derived CDR1 and CDR2 are SEHNR and FQNEAQ (reference sequence). V trimming: 5 bases; J trimming: 1 base; junction bases outside the gene matches: 8. This CDR3 region has 15 residues. V is TRBV7-9 and J is TRBJ2-7, with 7 positions matching TRBD1. The sample taken for sequencing was PBMCs or a T cell subset sorted from them (not recorded which). The receptor comes from a young man who had mild COVID-19 (a few samples of this study predate the infection). Cell type and time point are not known. CDR3 amino acids: CASSGDRGASYEQYF. DNA of the CDR3: TGTGCCAGCAGCGGGGACAGAGGAGCTTCCTACGAGCAGTACTTC.